These T cell receptor beta chains were read from a single sample in a study of T cell responses to AZD1222 COVID-19 vaccine. Sequencing used immunoSEQ multiplex PCR; TCRdb keeps in-frame clones, though not all of them. Altogether some 100,000 clones are present, more than 75% being singletons, with the ten largest covering over 4%. This sample comprised peripheral blood, obtained on day 0 of MenACWY control vaccination. The receptor source for this set is an adult in good health. Both conserved end residues are part of each CDR3. The order of the fields is clone size, V gene, J gene, D gene, CDR3 protein, CDR3 DNA. The D gene is left open where the match is weak. Clone size is shown for a subset of rows, as once, few, many or a class of expanded clone.

NA	TRBV19	TRBJ1-2	NA	CASSISHLPYGYTF	TGTGCCAGTAGTATCAGTCATCTTCCCTATGGCTACACCTTC
NA	TRBV7-3	TRBJ1-6	NA	CASSEGPNSPLHF	TGTGCCAGCAGCGAAGGTCCGAATTCACCCCTCCACTTT
NA	TRBV7-9	TRBJ2-2	NA	CASSLALGLNTGELFF	TGTGCCAGCAGCTTAGCCCTGGGACTGAACACCGGGGAGCTGTTTTTT
NA	TRBV9	TRBJ2-3	TRBD2	CASTQNPSGRAHTQYF	TGTGCCAGCACCCAGAACCCTAGCGGGAGGGCACATACGCAGTATTTT
NA	TRBV19	TRBJ1-2	TRBD1	CASRLTGTGINYGYTF	TGTGCCAGCAGACTTACCGGGACAGGGATCAACTATGGCTACACCTTC
NA	TRBV11-3	TRBJ2-3	NA	CASSLNRGTDTQYF	TGTGCCAGCAGCCTAAACAGGGGCACAGATACGCAGTATTTT
NA	TRBV7-2	TRBJ1-6	NA	CASSLGGASPLHF	TGTGCCAGCAGCTTAGGGGGAGCTTCACCCCTCCACTTT
NA	TRBV4-3	TRBJ2-5	NA	CASSRIAEGGETQYF	TGCGCCAGCAGCCGGATAGCGGAGGGGGGAGAGACCCAGTACTTC
NA	TRBV6-5	TRBJ1-2	TRBD1	CASKMGQNNYGYTF	TGTGCCAGCAAAATGGGACAGAATAACTATGGCTACACCTTC
NA	TRBV7-8	TRBJ1-6	TRBD1	CASSPAPGQLNSPLHF	TGTGCCAGCAGCCCGGCCCCGGGACAGCTTAATTCACCCCTCCACTTT
once	TRBV4-1	TRBJ1-4	TRBD1	CASSQPGQGFFNEKLFF	TGCGCCAGCAGCCAGCCGGGACAGGGGTTTTTTAATGAAAAACTGTTTTTT
NA	TRBV7-2	TRBJ1-2	TRBD1	CASSVTGGFGYTF	TGTGCCAGCTCCGTGACAGGGGGTTTTGGCTACACCTTC
NA	TRBV7-9	TRBJ1-1	TRBD1	CASSVRGQVNTEAFF	TGTGCCAGCAGTGTAAGGGGGCAGGTGAACACTGAAGCTTTCTTT
few	TRBV18	TRBJ1-4	NA	CASSPEEELFF	TGTGCCAGCTCACCGGAGGAGGAACTGTTTTTT
NA	TRBV12-3/TRBV12-4	TRBJ2-7	TRBD1	CASSRTGLGEQYF	TGTGCCAGCAGTAGGACAGGACTGGGCGAGCAGTACTTC
NA	TRBV28	TRBJ2-3	NA	CASTRGGSTDTQYF	TGTGCCAGCACCCGAGGGGGATCCACAGATACGCAGTATTTT
NA	TRBV19	TRBJ2-7	TRBD1	CASSLATGVEQYF	TGTGCCAGTAGTCTAGCGACAGGGGTCGAGCAGTACTTC
NA	TRBV4-1	TRBJ2-6	NA	CASLSGANVLTF	TGCGCCAGCCTTTCTGGGGCCAACGTCCTGACTTTC
NA	TRBV5-1	TRBJ2-4	NA	CASSLGDLGNIQYF	TGCGCCAGCAGCTTAGGGGACCTGGGGAACATTCAGTACTTC
NA	TRBV11-3	TRBJ2-1	TRBD2	CASSLSSGRPGGSYNEQFF	TGTGCCAGCAGCTTGTCTAGCGGGAGGCCTGGGGGGTCCTACAATGAGCAGTTCTTC
NA	TRBV7-9	TRBJ2-3	TRBD2	CASSLFLAGSTDTQYF	TGTGCCAGCAGCCTCTTTCTAGCGGGAAGCACAGATACGCAGTATTTT
NA	TRBV28	TRBJ1-1	NA	CASILIRTGNTEAFF	TGTGCCAGCATTCTAATCCGCACAGGGAACACTGAAGCTTTCTTT
NA	TRBV5-8	TRBJ2-6	NA	CASSFNGGANVLTF	TGTGCCAGCAGCTTCAACGGTGGGGCCAACGTCCTGACTTTC
NA	TRBV28	TRBJ1-4	NA	CASSPSVNEKLFF	TGTGCCAGCAGTCCGTCTGTTAATGAAAAACTGTTTTTT
NA	TRBV5-5	TRBJ2-2	NA	CASSLALGVFSGELFF	TGTGCCAGCAGCTTGGCCCTCGGGGTTTTTTCCGGGGAGCTGTTTTTT
NA	TRBV7-6	TRBJ1-6	NA	CASSLEVRPNSPLHF	TGTGCCAGCAGCTTAGAGGTCCGGCCAAATTCACCCCTCCACTTT
NA	TRBV11-3	TRBJ2-7	NA	CASSLKTEGGQYF	TGTGCCAGCAGCCTCAAAACGGAGGGTGGGCAGTACTTC
once	TRBV19	TRBJ1-6	NA	CASSIEGLNSPLHF	TGTGCCAGTAGTATAGAGGGCCTTAATTCACCCCTCCACTTT
NA	TRBV29-1	TRBJ1-1	NA	CSVEGQPESTEAFF	TGCAGCGTTGAAGGACAGCCCGAGAGCACTGAAGCTTTCTTT
NA	TRBV28	TRBJ2-3	NA	CASSSNPSTDTQYF	TGTGCCAGCAGCTCAAATCCTAGCACAGATACGCAGTATTTT
NA	TRBV6-5	TRBJ2-3	NA	CASSFLGEDTQYF	TGTGCCAGCAGTTTTTTAGGAGAAGATACGCAGTATTTT
NA	TRBV11-3	TRBJ2-7	TRBD1	CASSAAGTGLHEQYF	TGTGCCAGCAGCGCGGCCGGGACAGGGCTCCACGAGCAGTACTTC
NA	TRBV3-1/TRBV3-2	TRBJ2-3	TRBD2	CASSPGLAGRTDTQYF	TGTGCCAGCAGCCCCGGACTAGCGGGTCGCACAGATACGCAGTATTTT
NA	TRBV10-3	TRBJ2-2	TRBD1	CAISESGTGDTGELFF	TGTGCCATCAGTGAGTCGGGGACAGGGGACACCGGGGAGCTGTTTTTT
once	TRBV6-2/TRBV6-3	TRBJ2-3	TRBD2	CASSYFSGLSADTQYF	TGTGCCAGCAGTTATTTCTCGGGACTATCAGCAGATACGCAGTATTTT
NA	TRBV5-4	TRBJ2-7	NA	CASSSGKGRAYEQYF	TGTGCCAGCAGCTCCGGGAAAGGTCGTGCCTACGAGCAGTACTTC
NA	TRBV30	TRBJ1-6	NA	CAYAPGDNSPLHF	TGTGCCTACGCCCCAGGGGATAATTCACCCCTCCACTTT
NA	TRBV28	TRBJ2-7	TRBD2	CASSLGGSSYEQYF	TGTGCCAGCAGTTTAGGCGGGAGCTCCTACGAGCAGTACTTC